This TCR beta chain comes out of a study of blood T cell repertoires in COVID-19. The wider study: Sites across the United States, Italy and Spain contributed samples from acute and convalescent COVID-19. PBMCs, B-cell-depleted T cells, or T cells provided the cDNA or gDNA that made up the material.

Germline loops: CDR1 LGHNA, CDR2 YSLEER. This CDR3 is 16 amino acids long. The V end lost 0 bases, the J end lost 2 bases, and 14 bases lay between the germline ends. Under the authors' procedure: Amplified reference gene primers provided the basis for estimating nucleated cell counts. Profiled with immunoSEQ multiplex PCR; TCRdb holds only in-frame clones, not every one. The V and J calls and the clone size are those of that table, but D and trimming were determined from the DNA. The sample includes almost 50,000 clones, 84% seen only once; the top ten take 1.6%. This chain links TRBV4-3 with TRBJ2-7; D perhaps matches TRBD2 (6 bases). The sequenced sample consisted of peripheral blood. The TCR originated in a man aged 45-65 years with acute or convalescent COVID-19. In nucleotides, the CDR3 is TGCGCCAGCAGCCAAGACCCGGGGGACCCAGCCTACGAGCAGTACTTC. Its protein product is CASSQDPGDPAYEQYF.